This note documents a single T cell receptor (beta chain) sequence. Antigen specificity is unknown. The data stem from a study of glioma-infiltrating T cells after dendritic cell vaccination. The study, taken as a whole, reports: Estimated pretreatment TIL content predicted outcome after dendritic cell vaccination. Few patients contributed both blood and tumor specimens.

The CDR3 is 14 amino acids. V shed 0 bases and J shed 8 bases, with 12 bases lying between them. The germline V gene encodes CDR1 SGDLS and CDR2 YYNGEE. The PCR used 60 V beta and 13 J beta primers. Clones were read by immunoSEQ multiplex PCR, and TCRdb kept only the in-frame ones, dropping some. The top ten hold about 3.2% of the sample, which has nearly 85,000 clones, around 90% seen once. Before vaccination, two weeks after the third vaccination, and at progression, PBMC were collected. The clonotype comes from a human donor with glioblastoma. The sequences come from blood, collected before dendritic cell vaccination. This chain connects TRBV9 to TRBJ1-3, with D possibly TRBD1 on 6 matching bases. The CDR3 loop is CASSVGQVRDTIYF. For the CDR3, the DNA is TGTGCCAGCAGCGTAGGACAGGTCAGAGACACCATATATTTT.